This T cell receptor beta chain appears in the sequencing data of a study of blood T cell repertoires in COVID-19. The method was immunoSEQ multiplex PCR; TCRdb's version includes in-frame clones alone and lacks a portion of them. The repertoire holds approximately 76,000 clones, with almost 85% as singletons. CDR1 is SGHAT and CDR2 is FQNNGV in the germline V gene. The V end was cut by 4 bases, the J end by 5 bases, with 12 bases between. This CDR3 has 14 residues. This rearrangement joins TRBV11-2 to TRBJ2-1; no definite D call. The clonotype was recovered from a man aged 50 to 59 with acute or convalescent COVID-19. Sequencing was done on a sample of peripheral blood. CDR3 DNA: TGTGCCAGCAGCTCACTTGGGCTCCACAATGAGCAGTTCTTC. Amino acid sequence: CASSSLGLHNEQFF.